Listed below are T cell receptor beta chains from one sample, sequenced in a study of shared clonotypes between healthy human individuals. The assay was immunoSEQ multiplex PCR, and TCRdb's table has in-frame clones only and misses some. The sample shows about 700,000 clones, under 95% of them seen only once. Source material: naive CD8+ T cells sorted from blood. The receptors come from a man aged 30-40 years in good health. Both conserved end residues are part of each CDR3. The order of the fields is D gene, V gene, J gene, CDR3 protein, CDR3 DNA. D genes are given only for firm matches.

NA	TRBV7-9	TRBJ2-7	CASMYRDSNEQYF	TGTGCCAGCATGTACAGAGACAGCAACGAGCAGTACTTC
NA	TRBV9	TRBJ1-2	CASSDPRGRGGYTF	TGTGCCAGCAGCGACCCAAGGGGCAGGGGTGGCTACACCTTC
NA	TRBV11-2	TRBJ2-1	CASSLGGSSYNEQFF	TGTGCCAGCAGCTTAGGTGGGAGCTCCTACAATGAGCAGTTCTTC
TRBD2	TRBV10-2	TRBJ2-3	CASTEGGGGDTQYF	TGCGCCAGCACTGAGGGCGGGGGAGGAGATACGCAGTATTTT
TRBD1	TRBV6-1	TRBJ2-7	CASSEWDSLPYEQYF	TGTGCCAGCAGTGAATGGGACAGCTTACCCTACGAGCAGTACTTC
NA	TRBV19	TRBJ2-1	CASSINVGRSYNEQFF	TGTGCCAGTAGTATTAACGTCGGCCGCTCCTACAATGAGCAGTTCTTC
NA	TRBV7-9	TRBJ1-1	CASSREPPQGEAFF	TGTGCCAGCAGCCGCGAGCCGCCTCAGGGGGAAGCTTTCTTT
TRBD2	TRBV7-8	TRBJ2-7	CASSLRGRLADYEQYF	TGTGCCAGCAGCTTACGCGGGCGGCTAGCGGACTACGAGCAGTACTTC
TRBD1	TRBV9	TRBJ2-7	CASSPGTGEYEQYF	TGTGCCAGCAGCCCCGGGACAGGGGAATACGAGCAGTACTTC
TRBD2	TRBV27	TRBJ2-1	CASSLLATSGSNNEQFF	TGTGCCAGCAGTTTATTAGCGACTAGCGGGAGCAACAATGAGCAGTTCTTC